The 28 T cell receptor beta chains reported below all come from one sample, sequenced in a study of blood T cell repertoires in COVID-19. Produced via immunoSEQ multiplex PCR; TCRdb's table is partial and in-frame only. The sample has around 200,000 clones, about nine tenths seen once; the top ten hold 2.5% to 4%. Sample: peripheral blood. These receptors originate from a man between 65 and 85 years old with acute or convalescent COVID-19.

This clone was counted only a few times. The rearrangement uses TRBV28 and TRBJ1-5; D is unclear. V lost 4 bases to trimming and J lost 4 bases, with 8 bases between them. Per the germline V gene, CDR1 is MDHEN and CDR2 is SYDVKM. The CDR3 is 13 amino acids. This CDR3 reads CASSWQVNQPQHF. The CDR3 nucleotides read TGTGCCAGCAGTTGGCAGGTAAATCAGCCCCAGCATTTT.

The rearrangement joins TRBV28 to TRBJ1-2, with D perhaps matching TRBD1 (6 bases). Germline-derived CDR1 and CDR2 are MDHEN and SYDVKM. The CDR3 covers 15 residues. V shed 6 bases and J shed 7 bases, with 21 bases lying between them. CDR3: CASSLPQGIRFGYTF. CDR3 DNA sequence: TGTGCCAGCAGCCTGCCCCAGGGGATCCGCTTTGGCTACACCTTC.

The gene calls are TRBV7-3 and TRBJ2-1; 7 positions match TRBD2. The CDR3 is 16 residues long. In germline, CDR1 is SGHTA, CDR2 FQGTGA. The junction had 14 bases not matched to a gene; V was cut back by 5 bases and J by 7 bases. CDR3: CASSPGSAGVRNEQFF. CDR3 DNA: TGTGCCAGCAGCCCGGGTTCGGCGGGAGTTAGAAATGAGCAGTTCTTC.

The CDR3 sequence: CASSLAGQGPSEAFF. CDR3 bases: TGTGCCAGCAGCTTAGCGGGACAGGGGCCATCTGAAGCTTTCTTT. The rearrangement links TRBV7-6 to TRBJ1-1; TRBD1 matches at 10 bases. The CDR3 covers 15 residues. Germline V gene sequence: CDR1 SGHVS, CDR2 FNYEAQ. J was trimmed by 6 bases and V by 0 bases; bases with no gene match: 4.

This rearrangement joins TRBV18 to TRBJ1-1; 11 bases match TRBD1. This CDR3 region has 13 residues. The ends lost 4 bases at V and 11 bases at J; junction bases unmatched: 6. Germline V gives CDR1 KGHSH, CDR2 LQKENI. CDR3 sequence (DNA): TGTGCCAGCTCACTGGGGGACAGGGGGTTGGCTTTCTTT. This sequence encodes CASSLGDRGLAFF.

The chain is built from TRBV11-3 and TRBJ1-1, with TRBD1 identical over 10 bases. Trimming removed 5 bases from V and 3 bases from J; junction bases left unmatched: 6. The CDR3 is made up of 15 amino acids. Germline lookup yields CDR1 SGHNT and CDR2 YENEEA. The CDR3 loop is CASSAGTGDHTEAFF. DNA of the CDR3: TGTGCCAGCAGCGCCGGGACAGGGGACCACACTGAAGCTTTCTTT.

The genes are TRBV6-1 and TRBJ1-5; TRBD1 aligns across 7 bases. J gave up 9 bases and V 3 bases, and 11 bases lay outside the gene matches. This CDR3 has 15 amino acids. CDR1 MNHNS and CDR2 SASEGT come from the germline V gene. The CDR3 coding sequence is TGTGCCAGCAGTGAGGGGCCCGCAGGGGGGCGGCCCCAGCATTTT. It is translated as CASSEGPAGGRPQHF.

The sample holds a few counts of this clone. The V gene is TRBV5-1, the J gene TRBJ2-5; 8 positions match TRBD2. After removal of 2 bases from V and 5 bases from J, the junction contained 5 bases not matched to a gene. The CDR3 runs 14 residues. Germline-derived CDR1 and CDR2 are SGHRS and YFSETQ. The CDR3 nucleotides read TGCGCCAGCAGCTTAGCGGGGGACTTGGAGACCCAGTACTTC. It encodes CASSLAGDLETQYF.

The gene calls are TRBV11-1 and TRBJ2-7; D might be TRBD1 (5 bases). Germline CDR1 and CDR2: SGHAT and FQDESV (reference sequence). The CDR3 consists of 15 residues. V was cut by 1 base and J by 3 bases, with 13 bases left in between. CDR3 protein: CASSLGSGSHYEQYF. The CDR3 DNA follows: TGTGCCAGCAGCTTAGGGTCAGGGTCGCACTACGAGCAGTACTTC.

A single count supports this clone. The chain employs TRBV5-4 and TRBJ2-2, with 7 bases that match TRBD1. This CDR3 is built from 15 residues. Germline lookup yields CDR1 SGHNT and CDR2 YYREEE (reference sequence). Trimming at V came to 4 bases and at J to 2 bases, leaving 5 bases not matched to a gene. The CDR3 spells CASSRPGGNTGELFF. CDR3 sequence (DNA): TGTGCCAGCAGCAGACCAGGGGGTAACACCGGGGAGCTGTTTTTT.

This clone was counted once. The chain couples TRBV2 to TRBJ1-4; TRBD1 aligns across 8 bases. With 5 bases clipped from V and 10 bases from J, the junction kept 6 bases outside the gene matches. The germline V gene has CDR1 SNHLY and CDR2 FYNNEI. CDR3 length equals 13 residues. The CDR3 DNA reads as TGTGCCAGCAGTAAGGACAGGGACGGAAAACTGTTTTTT. This encodes CASSKDRDGKLFF.

This chain links TRBV5-1 with TRBJ2-3; D call uncertain. In germline, CDR1 is SGHRS, CDR2 YFSETQ. V dropped 4 bases and J dropped 4 bases, with 10 bases sitting between them. This CDR3 is built from 13 residues. The CDR3 is CASSPERADTQYF. CDR3 coding DNA: TGCGCCAGCAGCCCTGAGCGCGCAGATACGCAGTATTTT.

V gene TRBV5-1 combines with J gene TRBJ2-1, with a weak D call TRBD1 (6 bases). Germline V gene sequence: CDR1 SGHRS, CDR2 YFSETQ. The CDR3 contains 15 residues. V was clipped by 3 bases and J by 5 bases, with 15 bases between them. The CDR3 is CASSSRTVRNNEQFF. The CDR3 DNA is TGCGCCAGCAGCTCTAGGACAGTACGTAACAATGAGCAGTTCTTC.

This rearrangement joins TRBV5-1 to TRBJ1-3; maybe TRBD1 (6 bases). The V and J ends lost 5 bases and 4 bases respectively, with 13 bases between them. The CDR3 is 14 amino acids. The germline V gene encodes CDR1 SGHRS and CDR2 YFSETQ. The chain's CDR3 is CASSRQDLGNTIYF. CDR3 nucleotide sequence: TGCGCCAGCAGTAGACAGGACCTCGGAAACACCATATATTTT.

This clone was observed a handful of times. The chain couples TRBV9 to TRBJ1-2; D ambiguous. CDR1 is SGDLS and CDR2 is YYNGEE in the germline V gene. The CDR3 runs to 13 residues. V gave up 5 bases and J gave up 0 bases, with 8 bases separating them. Here the CDR3 DNA reads TGTGCCAGCAGGGCCGGGTCTAACTATGGCTACACCTTC. This sequence encodes CASRAGSNYGYTF.

This clone occurred a few times. The rearrangement links TRBV18 to TRBJ1-4, with TRBD1 matching 7 bases. V lost 1 base and J lost 3; bases outside the gene matches: 2. Germline values: CDR1 KGHSH, CDR2 LQKENI. CDR3 length: 15 amino acids. CDR3 residues: CASSPLRGPNEKLFF. Here the CDR3 DNA reads TGTGCCAGCTCACCACTGAGGGGGCCTAATGAAAAACTGTTTTTT.

This rearrangement joins TRBV6-5 to TRBJ2-7, with D maybe TRBD2 (5 bases). The CDR3 is 14 amino acids. Germline loops: CDR1 MNHEY, CDR2 SVGAGI. V shed 5 bases and J shed 0 bases, with 11 bases lying between them. This CDR3 reads CASSLKRSSYEQYF. The CDR3 DNA is TGTGCCAGCAGTCTAAAGCGGAGCTCCTACGAGCAGTACTTC.

V gene TRBV5-1 combines with J gene TRBJ2-5, with 8 bases matching TRBD2. Germline V gene lookup returns CDR1 SGHRS and CDR2 YFSETQ. V lost 0 bases and J lost 5; bases outside the gene matches: 6. The CDR3 loop spans 15 amino acids. This CDR3 is CASSLGGRSDETQYF. DNA for the CDR3: TGCGCCAGCAGCTTGGGCGGGAGGTCGGATGAGACCCAGTACTTC.

The V gene is TRBV13, the J gene TRBJ2-1, with 7 bases lining up with TRBD2. CDR3 length: 13 amino acids. CDR1 is PRHDT and CDR2 is FYEKMQ in the germline V gene (reference sequence). The J segment lost 8 bases and the V segment lost 6 bases, leaving 7 bases of the junction unmatched. CDR3 DNA: TGTGCCAGCAGGAAAGCGGGAAAGGATGAGCAGTTCTTC. Translation gives CASRKAGKDEQFF.

The V call is TRBV5-1, the J call TRBJ2-1; 13 positions agree with TRBD2. Trimming at V came to 4 bases and at J to 5 bases, leaving 3 bases not matched to a gene. The length of the CDR3 is 15 residues. Germline-derived CDR1 and CDR2 are SGHRS and YFSETQ. CDR3 region: CASSGGLAGNNEQFF. CDR3 coding DNA: TGCGCCAGCAGCGGGGGACTAGCGGGAAACAATGAGCAGTTCTTC.

V usage is TRBV7-2 and J usage is TRBJ2-7, with 11 bases aligning to TRBD1. Germline trimming cut 5 bases from V and 2 bases from J; bases unmatched to any gene: 5. This CDR3 contains 15 residues. Looked up from germline, CDR1 is SGHTA and CDR2 is FQGNSA. CDR3 amino acids: CASSIRTGGAYEQYF. The CDR3 region has the DNA TGTGCCAGCAGCATAAGGACAGGGGGCGCCTACGAGCAGTACTTC.

The chain uses TRBV27 and TRBJ2-7, with 8 bases identical to TRBD2. V shed 8 bases, J shed 2 bases, and the junction held 8 bases outside the gene matches. The germline CDR1 and CDR2 sequences are MNHEY and SMNVEV (reference sequence). The CDR3 spans 14 residues. The CDR3 sequence is CASAAGGPAYEQYF. The CDR3 bases are TGTGCCAGCGCCGCGGGGGGCCCCGCCTACGAGCAGTACTTC.

A word on this clone: Distinct nucleotide sequences in the sample also encode this CDR3. The genes are TRBV3-1 (or the pseudogene TRBV3-2) and TRBJ2-5, with D hard to call. This CDR3 comprises 13 residues. Germline CDR1 and CDR2: LGHDT and YNNKEL (reference sequence). Trimming took off 1 base at V and 4 bases at J, with 7 bases between the two ends. The DNA of the CDR3 is TGTGCCAGCAGCCAAGGACGGAGAGAGACCCAGTACTTC. This gives the protein CASSQGRRETQYF.

This clone was counted between two and nine times. J is TRBJ2-5 and V is TRBV5-1, with no clear D. Germline V gene lookup returns CDR1 SGHRS and CDR2 YFSETQ. The CDR3 is made up of 13 amino acids. Trimming stripped 0 bases from V and 0 bases from J, with 3 bases between. CDR3 protein: CASSLVNQETQYF. DNA of the CDR3: TGCGCCAGCAGCTTGGTAAACCAAGAGACCCAGTACTTC.

V usage is TRBV9 and J usage is TRBJ2-7, with 8 bases lining up with TRBD2. This CDR3 contains 14 residues. V dropped 4 bases and J dropped 7; count of bases not matched to a gene: 10. Germline lookup yields CDR1 SGDLS and CDR2 YYNGEE. In nucleotides, the CDR3 is TGTGCCAGCAGCATCGGACTAGCATCTCTAGAGCAGTACTTC. Translation: CASSIGLASLEQYF.

V usage is TRBV28 and J usage is TRBJ2-7, with 7 bases aligning to TRBD1. V lost 5 bases, J lost 1 base, and 5 bases stayed unmatched. Germline loops: CDR1 MDHEN, CDR2 SYDVKM. The CDR3 consists of 14 residues. CDR3 amino acids: CASSTSGGSYEQYF. DNA of the CDR3: TGTGCCAGCAGTACGTCAGGGGGTTCCTACGAGCAGTACTTC. Full variable domain (rest looked up from reference TRBV28 and TRBJ2-7): DVKVTQSSRYLVKRTGEKVFLECVQDMDHENMFWYRQDPGLGLRLIYFSYDVKMKEKGDIPEGYSVSREKKERFSLILESASTNQTSMYLCASSTSGGSYEQYFGPGTRLTVT.

V usage is TRBV7-2 and J usage is TRBJ2-7, with 8 bases lining up with TRBD1. CDR1 is SGHTA, CDR2 FQGNSA, per germline. V shed 2 bases, J shed 5 bases, and the junction held 2 bases outside the gene matches. The CDR3 loop spans 13 amino acids. This CDR3 reads CASSLTGGHEQYF. For the CDR3, the DNA is TGTGCCAGCAGCTTAACAGGGGGGCACGAGCAGTACTTC.

The chain uses TRBV5-1 and TRBJ1-5; the D gene is possibly TRBD1 (6 bases). Germline V gene lookup returns CDR1 SGHRS and CDR2 YFSETQ. The CDR3 covers 16 residues. The V end lost 0 bases, the J end lost 5 bases, and 15 bases lay between the germline ends. The CDR3 region has the DNA TGCGCCAGCAGCTTGGGAGTAGTAGGGGGAGATCAGCCCCAGCATTTT. It encodes CASSLGVVGGDQPQHF.